Below, one TCR beta chain is given with its context. Its antigen is currently unknown. The table came from immunoSEQ multiplex PCR; TCRdb's copy has only in-frame clones and leaves some out. Among 95,000 or so clones, about 89% were seen once, and the ten largest hold around 3.9%. The germline gives CDR1 SGHAT, CDR2 FQNNGV. The J segment lost 4 bases and the V segment lost 1 base, leaving 6 bases of the junction unmatched. The CDR3 contains 16 residues. The data originate from a study of T cell responses to AZD1222 COVID-19 vaccine. Study-wide findings and caveats: CD4 TCRs linked to vaccination spanned spike, dominating at 160-218 and 743-854. Compared with day 0, the breadth and depth of the Spike-specific TCR repertoire rose significantly after two doses of AZD1222.

Sample: peripheral blood, taken on day 0 of AZD1222 vaccination. The clonotype originates from an adult in good health. The chain links TRBV11-2 to TRBJ2-2, with 7 bases aligning to TRBD2. As DNA, the CDR3 is TGTGCCAGCAGCTTAGGGGAGGGTATTGGCACCGGGGAGCTGTTTTTT. It encodes CASSLGEGIGTGELFF.